This T cell receptor (beta chain) is from a study of cytomegalovirus exposure and HLA in healthy donors. General observations from the study: A few of the chains that were CMV-associated were confirmed in vitro to be specific for CMV antigens. Researchers catalogued approximately 170 TCR beta chains as cytomegalovirus-associated. At a 0.05 false discovery rate, a later analysis found over 15,000 TCR beta sequences to be associated with HLA alleles. As a later analysis showed, several of the most significant clusters appeared to be linked to common viral pathogens.

With 60 Vbeta and 13 Jbeta primers, the PCR was carried out. The repertoire was sequenced with immunoSEQ multiplex PCR; TCRdb's copy has only in-frame clones and lacks some. The sample yields 65,000 to 90,000 clones, roughly 85% seen once. As to this clone: The antigen is not known.

Germline loops: CDR1 MGHDK, CDR2 SYGVNS. The CDR3 extends over 11 amino acids. V shed 3 bases and J shed 7 bases, with 6 bases lying between them. Sequencing was performed on PBMCs. This sequence originates from a man aged 25 to 40 in good health and CMV-seronegative. The genes are TRBV25-1 and TRBJ1-2; D is unclear. CDR3 DNA sequence: TGTGCCAGCAGTGACTCCGTTGGCTACACCTTC. This codes for CASSDSVGYTF.